The rows below give T cell receptor beta chains drawn from one sample of a study of blood T cell repertoires in COVID-19. The method was immunoSEQ multiplex PCR; TCRdb's version includes in-frame clones alone and lacks a portion of them. The sample lists some 160,000 clones; 80% were seen once. Specimen: peripheral blood. Receptors originate from a woman in her forties or fifties with acute or convalescent COVID-19. Both conserved end residues are part of each CDR3. D genes are given only for firm matches.

V gene,D gene,J gene,CDR3 length,CDR3 protein
TRBV5-1,TRBD1,TRBJ2-7,14,CASSAGTGQGEQYF
TRBV23-1,TRBD1,TRBJ1-4,21,CASSQSGQRGTGGVYNEKLFF
TRBV6-5,TRBD1,TRBJ1-1,13,CASRGQGGTEAFF
TRBV7-2,TRBD2,TRBJ2-1,12,CASSPSGGEQFF
TRBV12-5,TRBD2,TRBJ2-7,18,CASGSNPRLAGGRFEQYF
TRBV10-3,TRBD1,TRBJ2-7,14,CAISLGQDPYEQYF
TRBV6-2/TRBV6-3,NA,TRBJ1-1,17,CASSYGGGGVMNTEAFF
TRBV4-2,NA,TRBJ2-3,15,CASSQEFRGPDTQYF
TRBV15,NA,TRBJ2-1,15,CATRDNGGRYNEQFF
TRBV7-3,NA,TRBJ2-6,15,CASSFQVAGANVLTF
TRBV6-6,TRBD1,TRBJ2-2,16,CASSYSGQGRNGELFF
TRBV2,TRBD2,TRBJ2-5,14,CASSSTSGEETQYF
TRBV28,NA,TRBJ2-7,13,CATWGVISYEQYF
TRBV12-3/TRBV12-4,NA,TRBJ1-3,12,CANGGAGNTIYF
TRBV4-2,TRBD2,TRBJ2-1,18,CASSQDPTSGGRYNEQFF
TRBV28,NA,TRBJ1-1,12,CASTELGAEAFF
TRBV28,NA,TRBJ2-7,14,CASSLGGRGREQYF
TRBV6-5,NA,TRBJ1-3,14,CACERFSSGNTIYF
TRBV4-3,NA,TRBJ1-2,14,CASSQDLSPYGYTF
TRBV5-1,NA,TRBJ1-1,14,CASSGYRVNTEAFF
TRBV5-4,NA,TRBJ2-7,14,CASSTGDSRMGQYF
TRBV30,NA,TRBJ1-1,13,CAWSVLQNTEAFF
TRBV20-1,TRBD1,TRBJ2-3,15,CSASYRDRATDTQYF
TRBV18,NA,TRBJ1-1,16,CASSPRPGESNTEAFF